These 28 T cell receptor beta chains originate from one sample sequenced in a study of blood T cell repertoires in COVID-19. The assay was immunoSEQ multiplex PCR, and TCRdb's table has in-frame clones only and misses some. There are 150,000 or so clones in the sample; approximately 80% occur only once, and approximately 3% lies in the top ten. The sequenced sample was peripheral blood. The receptors were gathered from a woman of 80 years or more with acute or convalescent COVID-19.

This clone is a singleton in its sample. CDR3 DNA sequence: TGCGCCAGCAGCTCCAGCGGGACAGGGGGTCGGGGCACTGAAGCTTTCTTT. Residues: CASSSSGTGGRGTEAFF. V gene TRBV5-1 combines with J gene TRBJ1-1; 11 bases are a match to TRBD1. In germline, CDR1 is SGHRS, CDR2 YFSETQ. Unmatched junction bases numbered 11, after V lost 3 bases and J lost 4 bases. The CDR3 loop spans 17 amino acids.

This clone showed up just once. This chain links TRBV3-1 (or the pseudogene TRBV3-2) with TRBJ1-1; weak D call: TRBD1 (5 bases). V shed 5 bases and J shed 1 base, with 14 bases lying between them. The CDR3 has 15 amino acids. Germline V gene data show CDR1 as LGHDT and CDR2 as YNNKEL (reference sequence). This CDR3 reads CASSLTDRANTEAFF. Here the CDR3 DNA reads TGTGCCAGCAGCTTAACCGACAGAGCGAACACTGAAGCTTTCTTT.

The chain couples TRBV4-1 to TRBJ1-1; weak D call: TRBD1 (5 bases). The V end lost 6 bases, the J end lost 4 bases, and 9 bases lay between the germline ends. This CDR3 has 12 amino acids. Germline V gene sequence: CDR1 MGHRA, CDR2 YSYEKL. CDR3 nucleotide sequence: TGCGCCAGCAGGGGGGGAGGCACTGAAGCTTTCTTT. Its translation: CASRGGGTEAFF.

The chain is built from TRBV18 and TRBJ1-2; no reliable D call. Trimming took off 3 bases at V and 7 bases at J, with 12 bases between the two ends. The germline V gene has CDR1 KGHSH and CDR2 LQKENI. The CDR3 extends over 13 amino acids. CDR3 sequence: CASSPRRNGGYTF. CDR3 DNA: TGTGCCAGCTCACCCCGGAGGAATGGTGGCTACACCTTC.

The chain couples TRBV12-5 to TRBJ1-5, with D perhaps TRBD1 (5 bases). Trimming shortened V by 3 bases and J by 5 bases, and 11 bases separated the two germline ends. Germline V gene sequence: CDR1 LGHNT, CDR2 FRNRAP. The CDR3 runs 14 residues. The CDR3 DNA reads TGTGCTAGTGGTTTCGGACAAACCGATCAGCCCCAGCATTTT. Its translation: CASGFGQTDQPQHF.

The chain combines TRBV9 with TRBJ2-3; tentative D call: TRBD2 (6 bases). Germline V gene sequence: CDR1 SGDLS, CDR2 YYNGEE. V was shortened by 0 bases and J by 2 bases, with 10 bases between the two germline ends. The CDR3 has 15 residues. The CDR3 is CASSVAGGDTDTQYF. In nucleotides, the CDR3 is TGTGCCAGCAGCGTAGCCGGCGGGGACACAGATACGCAGTATTTT.

The chain employs TRBV5-5 and TRBJ2-7; 12 bases are shared with TRBD1. Germline V gene lookup returns CDR1 SGHKS and CDR2 YYEKEE (reference sequence). The CDR3 is 16 amino acids. The junction had 5 bases not matched to a gene; V was cut back by 0 bases and J by 4 bases. The CDR3 loop is CASSLGPGQGAYEQYF. The CDR3 nucleotides read TGTGCCAGCAGCTTGGGGCCGGGACAGGGGGCTTACGAGCAGTACTTC.

The chain is built from TRBV6-5 and TRBJ1-5; 7 nucleotides align to TRBD1. There are 14 residues in the CDR3. The germline gives CDR1 MNHEY, CDR2 SVGAGI. Trimming at V came to 2 bases and at J to 4 bases, leaving 2 bases not matched to a gene. Written as DNA, the CDR3 is TGTGCCAGCAGTTACGGGACAGCTAATCAGCCCCAGCATTTT. This encodes CASSYGTANQPQHF.

The J gene is TRBJ2-2, the V gene TRBV5-1; 8 bases agree with TRBD1. Germline loops: CDR1 SGHRS, CDR2 YFSETQ. Trimming took 3 bases from V and 0 from J; bases not matched to a gene: 4. This CDR3 region has 16 residues. The CDR3 nucleotides are TGCGCCAGCAGCTCCGGGACAGGTGCGAACACCGGGGAGCTGTTTTTT. It codes for CASSSGTGANTGELFF.

V gene TRBV13 combines with J gene TRBJ2-3; 10 nucleotides match TRBD1. The germline CDR1 and CDR2 sequences are PRHDT and FYEKMQ (reference sequence). The length of the CDR3 is 17 residues. The junction had 11 bases not matched to a gene; V was cut back by 6 bases and J by 2 bases. CDR3 protein: CASSSGGQGLFTDTQYF. CDR3 nucleotides: TGTGCCAGCAGTTCCGGGGGACAGGGGCTCTTCACAGATACGCAGTATTTT.

The table lists this clone with a few counts. V and J are TRBV5-6 and TRBJ1-1, with D possibly matching TRBD1 (6 bases). This CDR3 region has 13 residues. Germline V gives CDR1 SGHDT, CDR2 YYEEEE. V lost 4 bases, J lost 5 bases, and 12 bases lay in between. This chain's CDR3 is CASSRNQGTEAFF. DNA of the CDR3: TGTGCCAGCAGCCGGAACCAGGGGACTGAAGCTTTCTTT.

The chain joins TRBV19 to TRBJ1-1; 9 positions match TRBD1. This CDR3 is 14 amino acids long. Germline V gene data show CDR1 as LNHDA and CDR2 as SQIVND (reference sequence). Losses at the gene ends were 3 bases for V and 5 bases for J; bases not matched to a gene: 4. For the CDR3, the DNA is TGTGCCAGTAGTATTGGGGACAGGGAGACTGAAGCTTTCTTT. Amino acid sequence: CASSIGDRETEAFF.

The chain couples TRBV7-9 to TRBJ2-3; TRBD1 is a possible D gene (5 bases). V was pared by 1 base and J by 2 bases, with 10 bases between. This CDR3 is built from 15 residues. CDR1 and CDR2 from the germline V gene are SEHNR and FQNEAQ (reference sequence). The CDR3 nucleotides read TGTGCCAGCAGCTTAGACAGGAGCCTCACAGATACGCAGTATTTT. Its translation is CASSLDRSLTDTQYF.

This chain joins TRBV3-1 (or the pseudogene TRBV3-2) and TRBJ2-2; D gene unclear. Germline V gene sequence: CDR1 LGHDT, CDR2 YNNKEL (reference sequence). The CDR3 consists of 12 residues. The V end lost 3 bases, the J end lost 6 bases, and 5 bases lay between the germline ends. As DNA, the CDR3 is TGTGCCAGCAGCCACCCGGCCGGGGAGCTGTTTTTT. It yields the protein CASSHPAGELFF.

About this clone itself: At one end, the junction sequence differs from germline, possibly due to a read error. This chain uses TRBV15 with TRBJ1-3; 10 bases are a match to TRBD1. The CDR3 consists of 19 residues. CDR1 is LNHNV and CDR2 is YYDKDF in the germline V gene (reference sequence). For the CDR3, the DNA is TGTGCCACCAGCGGAGAGGGAAGGGGACAGGGGTACGTTGGAAACACCATATATTTT. This codes for CATSGEGRGQGYVGNTIYF. The whole variable domain, remainder taken from reference TRBV15 and TRBJ1-3, is DAMVIQNPRYQVTQFGKPVTLSCSQTLNHNVMYWYQQKSSQAPKLLFHYYDKDFNNEADTPDNFQSRRPNTSFCFLDIRSPGLGDTAMYLCATSGEGRGQGYVGNTIYFGEGSWLTVV.

The chain recombines TRBV15 with TRBJ1-4; tentatively, D is TRBD1 (5 bases). This CDR3 is 15 amino acids long. Germline CDR1 and CDR2: LNHNV and YYDKDF (reference sequence). V shed 6 bases and J shed 3 bases, with 14 bases lying between them. For the CDR3, the DNA is TGTGCCACCAGAAAAGGGGCGATATCTAATGAAAAACTGTTTTTT. Translated, it gives CATRKGAISNEKLFF.

V gene TRBV7-8 combines with J gene TRBJ2-7; tentatively, D is TRBD2 (6 bases). Germline V CDR1 and CDR2: SGHVS, FQNEAQ. CDR3 length: 14 amino acids. V lost 3 bases and J lost 2, with 11 bases in between. The CDR3 coding sequence is TGTGCCAGCAGCTTGGGGCCGGGGGCCTACGAGCAGTACTTC. Translating it yields CASSLGPGAYEQYF.

The chain joins TRBV3-1 (or the pseudogene TRBV3-2) to TRBJ1-3; the D is unclear. Per the germline V gene, CDR1 is LGHDT and CDR2 is YNNKEL (reference sequence). With 1 base removed from V and 0 bases from J, the gap between germline ends came to 7 bases. This CDR3 comprises 15 residues. CDR3: CASSQVRNSGNTIYF. The CDR3 nucleotides read TGTGCCAGCAGCCAAGTGAGGAACTCTGGAAACACCATATATTTT.

This sequence joins TRBV6-5 and TRBJ1-1; 7 bases align to TRBD1. Per germline, CDR1 MNHEY and CDR2 SVGAGI. V shed 8 bases and J 2 bases; nucleotides not matched to a gene: 5. This CDR3 contains 13 residues. CDR3 residues: CASRDSGNTEAFF. DNA for the CDR3: TGTGCCAGCCGGGACAGTGGAAACACTGAAGCTTTCTTT.

This clone was counted between two and nine times. The chain links TRBV5-1 to TRBJ1-4; D gene uncertain. The V end lost 5 bases, the J end lost 0 bases, and 11 bases lay between the germline ends. Germline assignment: CDR1 SGHRS and CDR2 YFSETQ. The CDR3 is made up of 15 amino acids. The DNA of the CDR3 is TGCGCCAGCAGACCTGGAGGTTCAACTAATGAAAAACTGTTTTTT. Translating gives CASRPGGSTNEKLFF.

The CDR3 region has the DNA TGTGCCAGCAGCCCGGGGACTAGCCGGGAGACCCAGTACTTC. This codes for CASSPGTSRETQYF. The chain carries TRBV11-3 and TRBJ2-5; 9 nucleotides line up with TRBD2. This CDR3 is built from 14 residues. Germline V CDR1 and CDR2: SGHNT, YENEEA. J gave up 5 bases and V 5 bases, and 6 bases lay outside the gene matches.

V gene TRBV5-1 combines with J gene TRBJ1-2; D not resolved. CDR1 is SGHRS and CDR2 is YFSETQ in the germline V gene. Trimming removed 2 bases from V and 8 bases from J, with 16 bases in between. CDR3 length: 14 residues. CDR3 in DNA: TGCGCCAGCAGCTTACCAGGTCCTATGTGGGGCTACACCTTC. It codes for CASSLPGPMWGYTF.

This clone was found once. The chain has TRBV5-4 and TRBJ2-2, with 9 bases identical to TRBD1. Germline V gives CDR1 SGHNT, CDR2 YYREEE (reference sequence). This CDR3 contains 17 residues. The J segment lost 6 bases and the V segment lost 4 bases, leaving 13 bases of the junction unmatched. The CDR3 region is CASSRRDRVSVAGELFF. The CDR3 DNA reads TGTGCCAGCAGCCGCCGGGACAGGGTGTCGGTTGCCGGGGAGCTGTTTTTT.

The DNA for the CDR3 is TGTGCCAGCAAGGGGGACAGGGGAGGGTATGGCTACACCTTC. This translates into CASKGDRGGYGYTF. The V gene is TRBV2, the J gene TRBJ1-2, with 10 bases aligning to TRBD1. The CDR3 spans 14 residues. V trimming: 7 bases; J trimming: 5 bases; junction bases outside the gene matches: 7. CDR1 is SNHLY and CDR2 is FYNNEI in the germline V gene.

CDR3 coding DNA: TGTGCCAGCAGCCAAGATGGGCCAGCAACCCAGCATTTT. Translated, it gives CASSQDGPATQHF. This chain joins TRBV3-1 (or the pseudogene TRBV3-2) and TRBJ1-5, with no clear D. Germline CDR1 and CDR2: LGHDT and YNNKEL (reference sequence). The CDR3 covers 13 residues. Trimming took 0 bases from V and 11 from J, leaving 11 bases between them.

The chain couples TRBV4-1 to TRBJ1-2, with 8 nucleotides matching TRBD1. Germline CDR1 reads MGHRA; CDR2 reads YSYEKL. This CDR3 has 14 amino acids. The V segment lost 1 base and the J segment 3 bases; nucleotides outside the gene matches: 1. As DNA, the CDR3 is TGCGCCAGCAGCCAAGTACAGGGGGACTATGGCTACACCTTC. It is translated as CASSQVQGDYGYTF.

About this clone itself: The sample holds other DNA sequences that translate to the same CDR3. This sequence joins TRBV20-1 and TRBJ2-1; D remains ambiguous. Germline values: CDR1 DFQATT, CDR2 SNEGSKA (reference sequence). CDR3 length: 11 amino acids. Trimming pared 0 bases from V and 6 bases from J, leaving 3 bases between. CDR3 residues: CSARDRNEQFF. The CDR3 DNA sequence: TGCAGTGCTAGAGACCGCAATGAGCAGTTCTTC.

The chain carries TRBV5-1 and TRBJ2-1; D may be TRBD1 (6 bases). Germline lookup yields CDR1 SGHRS and CDR2 YFSETQ. V lost 3 bases and J lost 5, with 12 bases in between. The CDR3 runs to 14 residues. The CDR3 nucleotides read TGCGCCAGCAGCTCCTGGGCAGGGGACAATGAGCAGTTCTTC. Its protein is CASSSWAGDNEQFF.